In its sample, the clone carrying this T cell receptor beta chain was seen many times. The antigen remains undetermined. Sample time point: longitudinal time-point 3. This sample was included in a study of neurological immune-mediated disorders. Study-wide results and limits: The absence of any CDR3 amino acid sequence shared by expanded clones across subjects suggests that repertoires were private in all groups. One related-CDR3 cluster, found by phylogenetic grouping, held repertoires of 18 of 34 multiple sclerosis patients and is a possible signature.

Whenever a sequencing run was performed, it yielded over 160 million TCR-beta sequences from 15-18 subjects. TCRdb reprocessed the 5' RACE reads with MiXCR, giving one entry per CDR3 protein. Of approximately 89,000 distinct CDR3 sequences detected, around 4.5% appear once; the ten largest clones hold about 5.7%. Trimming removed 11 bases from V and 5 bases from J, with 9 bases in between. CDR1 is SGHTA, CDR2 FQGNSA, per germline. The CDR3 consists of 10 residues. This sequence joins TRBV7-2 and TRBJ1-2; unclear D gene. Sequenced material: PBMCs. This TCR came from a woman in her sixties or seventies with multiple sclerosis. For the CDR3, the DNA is TGTGCCGAACTCCAATATGGCTACACCTTC. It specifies CAELQYGYTF.